The following is a T cell receptor beta chain sequence with its context. Antigen unknown. PCR involved 60 Vbeta and 13 Jbeta primers. Assay used: immunoSEQ multiplex PCR; TCRdb lists only in-frame clones, some missing. The data hold tens of thousands of clones, with around 85% observed a single time. The V gene lost 0 bases and the J gene lost 0 bases, with 13 bases spanning the gap. Germline-derived CDR1 and CDR2 are SGHKS and YYEKEE (reference sequence). The length of the CDR3 is 18 residues. The record originates from a study of cytomegalovirus exposure and HLA in healthy donors. Study-level findings and limits: About 87% or about 30% of the time was how often most TCR beta V segments were productive, according to an earlier analysis.

The sequence was collected from a man aged 50 to 59 in good health and CMV-seronegative. This sequence joins TRBV5-5 and TRBJ2-6; D is perhaps TRBD1 (7 bases). Specimen: PBMCs. The CDR3 bases are TGTGCCAGCAGCTTGGCGCCAGGGGGGTACTCTGGGGCCAACGTCCTGACTTTC. Its protein product is CASSLAPGGYSGANVLTF.